Following are 12 T cell receptor beta chains from one sample sequenced in a study of T cells in Graves' hyperthyroidism and ophthalmopathy (dated by TCRdb to the late 2010s). The method was multiplex PCR. The listed sequencing device is Illumina HiSeq 2000. TCR beta CDR3 regions were amplified from RNA transcripts. A first-round RT-PCR of the TCR CDR3 used the HTBI primer set with the Qiagen OneStep RT-PCR kit. TCRdb took the public reads, trimmed them with fastp at Q25, ran MiXCR for clone calling and kept in-frame beta chains. Merged by CDR3 protein, the rows form single entries marked with the most common genes and DNA. For this sample the table gives 550,000 to 800,000 distinct CDR3 sequences, of which roughly 17% were detected only once. The top ten constitute about 16% of the sample. Sequenced sample: blood. These receptors all come from a man aged 50-60 years with Graves' hyperthyroidism.

This clonotype has ten or more counts. CDR3 sequence: CAISGTGYEDEKLFF. The CDR3 bases are TGTGCCATCAGTGGGACAGGGTACGAGGATGAAAAACTGTTTTTT. The gene calls are TRBV10-3 and TRBJ1-4; 8 bases map to TRBD1. CDR1 ENHRY and CDR2 SYGVKD come from the germline V gene. V gave up 4 bases and J gave up 6 bases; unmatched junction bases: 7. The CDR3 is 15 amino acids.

This clonotype was picked up many times. V usage is TRBV28 and J usage is TRBJ2-1; D uncertain. This CDR3 has 12 amino acids. CDR1 MDHEN and CDR2 SYDVKM come from the germline V gene. V was clipped by 3 bases and J by 6 bases, with 6 bases between them. In DNA, the CDR3 is TGTGCCAGCAGTTTTGATGGCAATGAGCAGTTCTTC. Translation: CASSFDGNEQFF.

Comment on this clonotype: Given a much more abundant clone one base away, this may be a read error. The chain joins TRBV30 to TRBJ2-3; D perhaps matches TRBD2 (5 bases). Germline CDR1 reads GTSNPN; CDR2 reads SVGIG (reference sequence). CDR3 length: 15 amino acids. The germline V and J ends were trimmed by 8 bases and 1 base, with 19 bases remaining between them. CDR3 coding DNA: TGTGCCAGAGAGGTGAAGACCGGGGGCACAGATACGCAGTATTTT. Its protein product is CAREVKTGGTDTQYF. Full variable domain (outside the CDR3, taken from reference TRBV30 and TRBJ2-3): SQTIHQWPATLVQPVGSPLSLECTVEGTSNPNLYWYRQAAGRGLQLLFYSVGIGQISSEVPQNLSASRPQDRQFILSSKKLLLSDSGFYLCAREVKTGGTDTQYFGPGTRLTVL.

This clonotype was detected a few times. The DNA of the CDR3 is TGTGCCATCAGTGCCACAGGAACTGAAGCTTTCTTT. Amino acid sequence: CAISATGTEAFF. The J gene is TRBJ1-1, the V gene TRBV10-3, with a weak D call TRBD1 (5 bases). The V gene's germline CDR1 is ENHRY and CDR2 SYGVKD. V was cut by 4 bases and J by 5 bases, with 8 bases left in between. CDR3 length equals 12 residues.

This clonotype turned up a few times. This chain connects TRBV12-3 or TRBV12-4 to TRBJ2-7; TRBD2 matches 8 bases. CDR3 length: 15 residues. Losses at the gene ends were 6 bases for V and 2 bases for J; bases not matched to a gene: 9. The CDR3 coding sequence is TGTGCCAGCAGCCCTACTAGCGGCTTCCCCTACGAGCAGTACTTC. This translates into CASSPTSGFPYEQYF.

This clonotype has a handful of counts. This sequence may be a read error, since a much larger clone differs from it by one base. J is TRBJ1-2 and V is TRBV11-2; possible D gene TRBD1, 5 bases. The CDR3 runs to 17 residues. Germline loops: CDR1 SGHAT, CDR2 FQNNGV. The V end lost 6 bases, the J end lost 2 bases, and 22 bases lay between the germline ends. CDR3 bases: TGTGCCAGCAGAAAACTTACAAGTTCAGGGACCAACTATGGCTACACCTTC. It translates to CASRKLTSSGTNYGYTF.

This clonotype was found many times. The chain recombines TRBV11-2 with TRBJ2-1; 9 positions match TRBD2. Germline lookup yields CDR1 SGHAT and CDR2 FQNNGV. The CDR3 spans 15 residues. The V segment lost 4 bases and the J segment 4 bases; nucleotides outside the gene matches: 5. CDR3 region: CASSSIAGAYNEQFF. CDR3 in DNA: TGTGCCAGCAGCTCCATAGCGGGAGCGTACAATGAGCAGTTCTTC.

The rearrangement uses TRBV6-1 and TRBJ2-7; TRBD2 agrees at 13 bases. The J segment lost 5 bases and the V segment lost 6 bases, leaving 13 bases of the junction unmatched. The length of the CDR3 is 17 residues. Per the germline V gene, CDR1 is MNHNS and CDR2 is SASEGT. The CDR3 DNA follows: TGTGCCAGCAGACTTAGACTAGCGGGAGGAGGTGTGCACGAGCAGTACTTC. It is translated as CASRLRLAGGGVHEQYF.

This sequence joins TRBV4-2 and TRBJ1-6; D remains ambiguous. V lost 8 bases, J lost 6 bases, and 14 bases lay in between. The CDR3 consists of 14 residues. In germline, CDR1 is LGHNA, CDR2 YNFKEQ. The CDR3 sequence: CASGRLGSNSPLHF. The CDR3 region has the DNA TGTGCCAGCGGTCGGTTGGGGAGTAATTCACCCCTCCACTTT.

In this sample, this clonotype turned up many times. The rearrangement joins TRBV20-1 to TRBJ2-7; D might be TRBD1 (6 bases). The CDR3 runs to 10 residues. V dropped 6 bases and J dropped 4 bases, with 7 bases sitting between them. The germline V gene has CDR1 DFQATT and CDR2 SNEGSKA (reference sequence). CDR3 sequence reads: CSAGAYEQYF. CDR3 nucleotide sequence: TGCAGTGCGGGGGCATACGAGCAGTACTTC.

This clonotype was recorded many times. The genes are TRBV27 and TRBJ1-3; D is undetermined. This CDR3 has 13 amino acids. Trimming stripped 3 bases from V and 2 bases from J, with 5 bases between. Germline V gene data show CDR1 as MNHEY and CDR2 as SMNVEV (reference sequence). The CDR3 region is CASSFGAGNTIYF. CDR3 DNA: TGTGCCAGCAGTTTTGGGGCTGGAAACACCATATATTTT.

This clonotype showed up just a few times. This chain joins TRBV3-1 and TRBJ2-7; 11 nucleotides match TRBD2. Unmatched junction bases numbered 11, after V lost 4 bases and J lost 3 bases. The CDR3 is made up of 17 amino acids. CDR1 is LGHDT and CDR2 is YNNKEL in the germline V gene (reference sequence). CDR3 coding DNA: TGTGCCAGCAGCCGACCCGGGACTAGCGGACAACTCTACGAGCAGTACTTC. Translating gives CASSRPGTSGQLYEQYF.